This passage covers 5 T cell receptor beta chains from one sample sequenced in a study of blood T cell repertoires in COVID-19 (dated by TCRdb to 2018 to 2021). To prepare the library, the immunoSEQ multiplex PCR assay was applied. TCRdb took this table from immuneACCESS and kept in-frame rearrangements with V and J called. Such tables lack part of the clones; where checked against another copy, unresolved V genes explain under half of the gap, and the rest is unexplained. This sample lists around 250,000 clones; approximately 90% were detected once. Approximately 3% of the sample is held by the ten biggest clonotypes. The sequenced sample was PBMCs or T cells enriched from blood (not recorded which). The receptors derive from a man aged 35 to 55 who had been exposed to COVID-19.

J is TRBJ1-2 and V is TRBV27; 7 bases fit TRBD1. Germline V gene lookup returns CDR1 MNHEY and CDR2 SMNVEV (reference sequence). This CDR3 spans 13 amino acids. Unmatched junction bases numbered 7, after V lost 8 bases and J lost 4 bases. The CDR3 region is CASRDRTTYGYTF. Here the CDR3 DNA reads TGTGCCAGCCGGGACAGAACAACCTATGGCTACACCTTC.

The chain links TRBV6-2 or TRBV6-3 to TRBJ2-3; 9 bases align to TRBD2. There are 19 residues in the CDR3. Per germline, CDR1 MNHEY and CDR2 SVGEGT. The V gene end was trimmed by 3 bases and the J gene end by 4 bases; junction bases not matched to a gene: 17. The CDR3 reads CASSYRSLGGSGRPDTQYF. In DNA, the CDR3 is TGTGCCAGCAGTTATAGATCCTTGGGAGGTAGCGGGAGACCAGATACGCAGTATTTT.

The chain combines TRBV6-5 with TRBJ1-5; 8 bases align to TRBD1. Germline V gives CDR1 MNHEY, CDR2 SVGAGI. The CDR3 has 14 residues. V lost 6 bases, J lost 2 bases, and 3 bases stayed unmatched. The CDR3 DNA reads as TGTGCCAGCAGGAGGACAGGGCGCAATCAGCCCCAGCATTTT. This encodes CASRRTGRNQPQHF.

The chain employs TRBV18 and TRBJ2-4; D unresolved. Germline assignment: CDR1 KGHSH and CDR2 LQKENI. V lost 3 bases, J lost 9 bases, and 12 bases lay in between. The CDR3 is 13 amino acids. This CDR3 reads CASSPGGVGIQYF. The DNA for the CDR3 is TGTGCCAGCTCACCGGGTGGAGTTGGCATTCAGTACTTC.

The gene calls are TRBV28 and TRBJ1-1, with D maybe TRBD1 (6 bases). This CDR3 spans 14 amino acids. The germline CDR1 and CDR2 sequences are MDHEN and SYDVKM. V gave up 3 bases and J gave up 5 bases, with 13 bases separating them. CDR3 DNA: TGTGCCAGCAGTTTCTCTCCGAGGGGGACTGAAGCTTTCTTT. Translating it yields CASSFSPRGTEAFF.